Below are 6 T cell receptor beta chains sequenced from a single sample in a study of control samples from healthy donors and cancer patients. Sequenced by immunoSEQ multiplex PCR; TCRdb stores in-frame clones only, minus some. This table has more than 110,000 clones, about 88% appearing once. Sequencing used blood. The source of these receptors is a woman younger than 45 in good health.

This rearrangement joins TRBV19 to TRBJ1-3; 7 bases map to TRBD1. V lost 5 bases and J lost 2; bases outside the gene matches: 6. Germline V gives CDR1 LNHDA, CDR2 SQIVND (reference sequence). The CDR3 runs 15 residues. CDR3 sequence: CASSPGQKTGNTIYF. The CDR3 DNA is TGTGCCAGTAGTCCGGGACAGAAGACTGGAAACACCATATATTTT.

This clone was observed once. This chain connects TRBV9 to TRBJ1-5, with 9 bases lining up with TRBD1. The CDR3 runs to 13 residues. V dropped 4 bases and J dropped 6; count of bases not matched to a gene: 2. Germline loops: CDR1 SGDLS, CDR2 YYNGEE. CDR3 residues: CASSMTGGQPQHF. In DNA, the CDR3 is TGTGCCAGCAGCATGACAGGGGGTCAGCCCCAGCATTTT.

The V and J genes are TRBV9 and TRBJ2-7; 8 bases align to TRBD2. The ends lost 0 bases at V and 2 bases at J; junction bases unmatched: 4. CDR1 and CDR2 (germline): SGDLS, YYNGEE. The CDR3 consists of 15 residues. In DNA, the CDR3 is TGTGCCAGCAGCGTAGCGGGGGGGCCCACCTACGAGCAGTACTTC. This encodes CASSVAGGPTYEQYF.

The CDR3, as DNA: TGTGCCAGCAATACACCTCCCCTTAACTATGGCTACACCTTC. It translates to CASNTPPLNYGYTF. The gene calls are TRBV2 and TRBJ1-2, with unresolved D. Germline V CDR1 and CDR2: SNHLY, FYNNEI. V was shortened by 7 bases and J by 1 base, with 13 bases between the two germline ends. This CDR3 comprises 14 residues. The variable domain in full, completed from reference TRBV2 and TRBJ1-2, reads EPEVTQTPSHQVTQMGQEVILRCVPISNHLYFYWYRQILGQKVEFLVSFYNNEISEKSEIFDDQFSVERPDGSNFTLKIRSTKLEDSAMYFCASNTPPLNYGYTFGSGTRLTVV.

The V call is TRBV7-9, the J call TRBJ2-1, with 9 nucleotides matching TRBD2. Germline-derived CDR1 and CDR2 are SEHNR and FQNEAQ (reference sequence). This CDR3 spans 16 amino acids. The V gene end was trimmed by 4 bases and the J gene end by 2 bases; junction bases not matched to a gene: 6. The CDR3 is CASSSIAGVPYNEQFF. The CDR3 nucleotides read TGTGCCAGCAGCTCCATAGCGGGAGTGCCCTACAATGAGCAGTTCTTC.

The chain employs TRBV9 and TRBJ2-7; D is tentatively TRBD1 or TRBD2 (5 bases each). Between the trimmed V and J ends, which lost 3 bases and 3 bases, there was a span of 10 bases. The V gene's germline CDR1 is SGDLS and CDR2 YYNGEE. The CDR3 sequence is 13 residues long. The CDR3 sequence: CASSGGDRYEQYF. The CDR3 DNA is TGTGCCAGCAGCGGAGGGGACCGCTACGAGCAGTACTTC. Looking up the rest from reference TRBV9 and TRBJ2-7 gives the full variable domain: DSGVTQTPKHLITATGQRVTLRCSPRSGDLSVYWYQQSLDQGLQFLIQYYNGEERAKGNILERFSAQQFPDLHSELNLSSLELGDSALYFCASSGGDRYEQYFGPGTRLTVT.